Below, one T cell receptor (beta chain) is given with its context. The antigen remains unidentified. The sample is drawn from a study of shared clonotypes between healthy human individuals. The study, taken as a whole, reports: Sorted-subset sequencing was shown by rarefaction to be incomplete despite large depth.

Germline V gene data show CDR1 as MDHEN and CDR2 as SYDVKM. The CDR3 consists of 14 residues. Trimming removed 3 bases from V and 2 bases from J, with 9 bases in between. The method was immunoSEQ multiplex PCR; TCRdb's version includes in-frame clones alone and lacks a portion of them. The sample carries about 690,000 clones, less than 95% recorded once. Source material: memory CD8+ T cells from PBMCs. Sample subset: CD45RO+ cells pooled with CCR7-negative TemRA cells. This clonotype was sampled from a man between 18 and 29 years old in good health. Some clones in this sample may be carry-over from other donors' samples. V is TRBV28 and J is TRBJ2-3; no definite D call. DNA for the CDR3: TGTGCCAGCAGTTTGGGCAGTTACACAGATACGCAGTATTTT. Amino acid sequence: CASSLGSYTDTQYF.